This passage covers 16 T cell receptor beta chains from one sample sequenced in a study of neoadjuvant nivolumab and ipilimumab in lung cancer. The assay was immunoSEQ multiplex PCR, and TCRdb's table has in-frame clones only and misses some. The table lists fewer than 25,000 clones, approximately 86% of them singletons. The specimen was peripheral blood, collected before neoadjuvant nivolumab, alone or with ipilimumab. These receptor sequences come from an adult with non-small cell lung cancer.

This clone was counted a few times. The V call is TRBV7-2, the J call TRBJ2-7; the D gene is possibly TRBD1 (6 bases). The CDR3 has 14 amino acids. The V end was cut by 3 bases, the J end by 1 base, with 10 bases between. Per the germline V gene, CDR1 is SGHTA and CDR2 is FQGNSA. The CDR3 spells CASSFDRSSYEQYF. For the CDR3, the DNA is TGTGCCAGCAGCTTCGACAGGAGTTCCTACGAGCAGTACTTC.

This clone was seen only once. The rearrangement uses TRBV6-5 and TRBJ2-7, with D uncertain. CDR1 and CDR2 (germline): MNHEY, SVGAGI. CDR3 length: 11 residues. V shed 6 bases and J shed 5 bases, with 8 bases lying between them. CDR3 bases: TGTGCCAGCAGCCGAGATAACGAGCAGTACTTC. It encodes CASSRDNEQYF.

The rearrangement uses TRBV6-5 and TRBJ2-5; 8 nucleotides match TRBD1. This CDR3 is built from 15 residues. Germline CDR1 MNHEY, CDR2 SVGAGI. Germline trimming cut 3 bases from V and 4 bases from J; bases unmatched to any gene: 7. The DNA of the CDR3 is TGTGCCAGCAGTTATGACAGGGGTCGGCGAGAGACCCAGTACTTC. Translation gives CASSYDRGRRETQYF.

The rearrangement uses TRBV11-2 and TRBJ2-7, with D uncertain. CDR3 length: 15 amino acids. V lost 1 base to trimming and J lost 6 bases, with 16 bases between them. Germline CDR1 and CDR2: SGHAT and FQNNGV. CDR3 in amino acids: CASSLARLPLGEQYF. CDR3 in DNA: TGTGCCAGCAGCTTAGCCCGACTTCCCCTCGGCGAGCAGTACTTC.

The chain uses TRBV6-1 and TRBJ2-7; TRBD1 might be the D (5 bases). Per germline, CDR1 MNHNS and CDR2 SASEGT. Deletions cut 6 bases from V and 2 bases from J, with 8 bases between. The CDR3 spans 12 residues. The CDR3 protein is CASRKTAYEQYF. CDR3 bases: TGTGCCAGCAGAAAGACAGCCTACGAGCAGTACTTC.

This chain joins TRBV10-3 and TRBJ2-3; 10 nucleotides match TRBD2. Germline trimming cut 2 bases from V and 1 base from J; bases unmatched to any gene: 3. Per the germline V gene, CDR1 is ENHRY and CDR2 is SYGVKD. The CDR3 consists of 16 residues. The CDR3 nucleotides are TGTGCCATCAGTGAGGATCTAGCGGGAGGCACAGATACGCAGTATTTT. Protein sequence: CAISEDLAGGTDTQYF.

Only one count was recorded for this clone. The CDR3: CASSEPTTSPNNEQFF. DNA for the CDR3: TGTGCCAGCTCCGAGCCCACTACTAGCCCTAACAATGAGCAGTTCTTC. V usage is TRBV18 and J usage is TRBJ2-1, with D possibly TRBD2 on 6 matching bases. The germline V and J ends were trimmed by 6 bases and 5 bases, with 20 bases remaining between them. The length of the CDR3 is 16 residues. Germline-derived CDR1 and CDR2 are KGHSH and LQKENI.

This chain connects TRBV15 to TRBJ1-5; 11 nucleotides agree with TRBD1. The CDR3 totals 16 residues. The ends lost 1 base at V and 4 bases at J; junction bases unmatched: 3. Germline V gene sequence: CDR1 LNHNV, CDR2 YYDKDF (reference sequence). CDR3 region: CATSRVGTGGNQPQHF. CDR3 in DNA: TGTGCCACCAGCAGAGTAGGGACAGGGGGGAATCAGCCCCAGCATTTT.

A few counts support this clone. V is TRBV5-1 and J is TRBJ2-5, with 7 bases that match TRBD2. Germline V gene data show CDR1 as SGHRS and CDR2 as YFSETQ. V lost 0 bases, J lost 5 bases, and 1 base stayed unmatched. This CDR3 region has 13 residues. The DNA of the CDR3 is TGCGCCAGCAGCTTGGGTAGCGGGGAGACCCAGTACTTC. Translated: CASSLGSGETQYF.

The rearrangement links TRBV19 to TRBJ2-1, with 8 bases aligning to TRBD2. Germline CDR1 reads LNHDA; CDR2 reads SQIVND (reference sequence). V trimming: 4 bases; J trimming: 3 bases; junction bases outside the gene matches: 11. This CDR3 is 17 amino acids long. The CDR3 reads CASSTHRQLAVYNEQFF. The CDR3 DNA follows: TGTGCCAGTAGTACCCACCGACAACTAGCGGTCTACAATGAGCAGTTCTTC.

This chain connects TRBV5-1 to TRBJ2-5, with 7 bases fitting TRBD1. J gave up 2 bases and V 6 bases, and 7 bases lay outside the gene matches. There are 14 residues in the CDR3. CDR1 is SGHRS and CDR2 is YFSETQ in the germline V gene. CDR3 sequence reads: CASTLPGQQETQYF. The CDR3 bases are TGCGCCAGCACCTTACCGGGACAGCAAGAGACCCAGTACTTC.

This clone was recorded a few times. The chain joins TRBV7-2 to TRBJ2-1; no definite D call. Germline V CDR1 and CDR2: SGHTA, FQGNSA. The V end was cut by 1 base, the J end by 9 bases, with 4 bases between. CDR3 length: 11 amino acids. CDR3 region: CASSLVFEQFF. The CDR3 DNA follows: TGTGCCAGCAGCTTAGTTTTTGAGCAGTTCTTC.

This sequence joins TRBV9 and TRBJ2-7; D possibly matches TRBD1 or TRBD2 (5 bases each). The V end was cut by 0 bases, the J end by 3 bases, with 16 bases between. CDR1 SGDLS and CDR2 YYNGEE come from the germline V gene. The length of the CDR3 is 16 residues. The CDR3: CASSVGPPGTGYEQYF. For the CDR3, the DNA is TGTGCCAGCAGCGTAGGCCCCCCCGGGACGGGCTACGAGCAGTACTTC.

The chain recombines TRBV7-2 with TRBJ1-2, with unresolved D. Germline assignment: CDR1 SGHTA and CDR2 FQGNSA. V lost 0 bases and J 1 base, leaving 0 bases between the germline ends. This CDR3 region has 12 residues. In DNA, the CDR3 is TGTGCCAGCAGCTTAGCTAACTATGGCTACACCTTC. It encodes CASSLANYGYTF.

The chain employs TRBV2 and TRBJ2-1, with D unresolved. Per the germline V gene, CDR1 is SNHLY and CDR2 is FYNNEI. Deletions cut 5 bases from V and 5 bases from J, with 13 bases between. The CDR3 has 14 residues. DNA of the CDR3: TGTGCCAGCAGTTCCCAAGGCCCCCACAATGAGCAGTTCTTC. It translates to CASSSQGPHNEQFF.

This clone was recorded only once. The V and J genes are TRBV6-6 and TRBJ2-7; possible D gene TRBD1, 6 bases. V dropped 5 bases and J dropped 0 bases, with 11 bases sitting between them. The CDR3 loop spans 14 amino acids. Germline V gives CDR1 MNHNY, CDR2 SVGAGI (reference sequence). CDR3 bases: TGTGCCAGCAGTCCCGGGACACACTCCTACGAGCAGTACTTC. Its translation: CASSPGTHSYEQYF.